Listed here are 30 T cell receptor beta chains from one sample, sequenced in a study of blood T cells in healthy people across ages. A second about 7 to 12 cycle PCR used barcoded and J-beta primers. From the 5' RACE reads, TCRdb called clonotypes with MiXCR, one entry per CDR3 protein. The sample records hundreds of thousands of distinct CDR3 sequences, roughly 50% being singletons. Sequenced input: blood. The receptors shown here come from a woman aged 55-70 years in good health.

This clonotype was seen a few times. J is TRBJ2-7 and V is TRBV6-2 or TRBV6-3, with D possibly matching TRBD1 (6 bases). The CDR3 sequence is 15 residues long. The germline V and J ends were trimmed by 0 bases and 3 bases, with 12 bases remaining between them. CDR1 and CDR2 (germline): MNHEY, SVGEGT. CDR3 coding DNA: TGTGCCAGCAGTTACTCAAAGGGACACCGCTACGAGCAGTACTTC. Protein product: CASSYSKGHRYEQYF.

This clonotype was seen once. The rearrangement joins TRBV20-1 to TRBJ1-5; TRBD1 matches 10 bases. Per the germline V gene, CDR1 is DFQATT and CDR2 is SNEGSKA (reference sequence). This CDR3 contains 14 residues. V was pared by 6 bases and J by 6 bases, with 8 bases of the junction left unmatched. DNA for the CDR3: TGCAGTGCCACGGACAGGGGGAGAGTTCAGCCCCAGCATTTT. It specifies CSATDRGRVQPQHF.

The chain employs TRBV7-2 and TRBJ2-3; D is ambiguous. This CDR3 comprises 15 residues. Per the germline V gene, CDR1 is SGHTA and CDR2 is FQGNSA. Trimming left V 2 bases short and J 5 bases short, with 14 bases between. CDR3 residues: CASSLQASLGDTQYF. For the CDR3, the DNA is TGTGCCAGCAGCTTACAGGCTAGTCTGGGAGATACGCAGTATTTT. The full variable domain, in which reference TRBV7-2 and TRBJ2-3 provide the parts outside the CDR3, is GAGVSQSPSNKVTEKGKDVELRCDPISGHTALYWYRQSLGQGLEFLIYFQGNSAPDKSGLPSDRFSAERTGGSVSTLTIQRTQQEDSAVYLCASSLQASLGDTQYFGPGTRLTVL.

The chain has TRBV6-5 and TRBJ2-5, with D perhaps matching TRBD2 (5 bases). Germline CDR1 reads MNHEY; CDR2 reads SVGAGI. V lost 6 bases to trimming and J lost 4 bases, with 18 bases between them. The CDR3 has 15 amino acids. The CDR3 bases are TGTGCCAGCAGCCACCGGGATTTCTGGGGAGAGACCCAGTACTTC. This gives the protein CASSHRDFWGETQYF.

This chain uses TRBV4-3 with TRBJ2-3; no clear D. The V and J ends lost 6 bases and 5 bases respectively, with 12 bases between them. CDR1 and CDR2 from the germline V gene are LGHNA and YSLEER. This CDR3 region has 13 residues. The CDR3 coding sequence is TGCGCCAGCAGTCCAAGGTTCGGAGATACGCAGTATTTT. Translation gives CASSPRFGDTQYF.

This clonotype appeared many times. The chain joins TRBV6-5 to TRBJ2-7, with 9 bases fitting TRBD1. The V gene's germline CDR1 is MNHEY and CDR2 SVGAGI. CDR3 length equals 15 residues. V lost 4 bases, J lost 2 bases, and 6 bases stayed unmatched. In nucleotides, the CDR3 is TGTGCCAGCAGTTCGGAGACAGGGGGACCCTACGAGCAGTACTTC. It yields the protein CASSSETGGPYEQYF.

The chain has TRBV18 and TRBJ2-1; tentatively, D is TRBD2 (5 bases). The J call could be wrong; TRBJ2-7 is a better fit for the DNA end. Per germline, CDR1 KGHSH and CDR2 LQKENI. The CDR3 runs 16 residues. The DNA for the CDR3 is TGTGCCAGCTCATCTGACGGCAGATTCGACTACAATGAGCAGTACTTC. Translated: CASSSDGRFDYNEQYF.

In its sample, this clonotype was seen a few times. The V and J genes are TRBV20-1 and TRBJ2-1; TRBD2 is a possible D gene (5 bases). The CDR3 is made up of 14 amino acids. The V and J ends lost 2 bases and 0 bases respectively, with 8 bases between them. The germline CDR1 and CDR2 sequences are DFQATT and SNEGSKA (reference sequence). The CDR3 DNA sequence: TGCAGTGCTAGACGGAGCGGCTCCTACAATGAGCAGTTCTTC. Translation gives CSARRSGSYNEQFF.

This clonotype turned up a few times. The rearrangement uses TRBV28 and TRBJ1-5; D not certain. With 2 bases removed from V and 5 bases from J, the gap between germline ends came to 10 bases. The CDR3 sequence is 14 residues long. Germline CDR1 MDHEN, CDR2 SYDVKM. The CDR3 nucleotides are TGTGCCAGCAGTTTAACAGAGCCCCATCAGCCCCAGCATTTT. It yields the protein CASSLTEPHQPQHF.

This clonotype was picked up a small number of times. The rearrangement links TRBV7-2 to TRBJ2-5; 7 bases fit TRBD2. V was clipped by 2 bases and J by 8 bases; unmatched bases: 8. CDR3 length equals 14 residues. Germline values: CDR1 SGHTA, CDR2 FQGNSA. CDR3 bases: TGTGCCAGCAGCTTATCCCGGACTAGTGACACCCAGTACTTC. Its protein is CASSLSRTSDTQYF.

The chain joins TRBV28 to TRBJ2-7; TRBD2 matches at 14 bases. The J call may be incorrect, as the DNA end agrees better with TRBJ2-1. This CDR3 has 17 residues. Per the germline V gene, CDR1 is MDHEN and CDR2 is SYDVKM. CDR3 in DNA: TGTGCCAGCCGGCCCCCCGTTGCGACTAGCGGGAGGGTAGGGCAGTTCTTC. It translates to CASRPPVATSGRVGQFF.

On this clonotype itself: A much larger clone differs by one base, so this may be a read error. V usage is TRBV12-3 or TRBV12-4 and J usage is TRBJ1-2, with no clear D. This CDR3 has 14 amino acids. V lost 7 bases and J 4 bases, leaving 16 bases between the germline ends. In nucleotides, the CDR3 is TGTGCCAGCAACCGCTCGGGAGGCGGCTATGGCTACACCTTC. It specifies CASNRSGGGYGYTF.

A single count supports this clonotype. The chain uses TRBV20-1 and TRBJ1-2; 8 bases map to TRBD1. V lost 2 bases and J lost 4; bases outside the gene matches: 9. CDR1 is DFQATT and CDR2 is SNEGSKA in the germline V gene (reference sequence). This CDR3 has 15 residues. CDR3 sequence reads: CSARFTGGGFYGYTF. The CDR3 coding sequence is TGCAGTGCTAGATTCACAGGGGGGGGCTTCTATGGCTACACCTTC.

The chain combines TRBV2 with TRBJ2-7, with a weak D call TRBD1 (6 bases). Trimming removed 6 bases from V and 1 base from J, with 10 bases in between. The CDR3 covers 13 residues. Germline CDR1 SNHLY, CDR2 FYNNEI. CDR3 DNA sequence: TGTGCCAGCAGCGAGACAGGTTCCTACGAGCAGTACTTC. Translation gives CASSETGSYEQYF.

The chain has TRBV2 and TRBJ2-1; TRBD2 matches 12 bases. Germline assignment: CDR1 SNHLY and CDR2 FYNNEI. V shed 5 bases and J 6 bases; nucleotides not matched to a gene: 5. The CDR3 has 15 amino acids. The CDR3 region has the DNA TGTGCCAGCAGTCGACTAGCGGGAGCGGCCAATGAGCAGTTCTTC. Protein: CASSRLAGAANEQFF.

This sequence joins TRBV7-2 and TRBJ2-2; 11 bases line up with TRBD1. This CDR3 is 15 amino acids long. The J segment lost 7 bases and the V segment lost 6 bases, leaving 7 bases of the junction unmatched. CDR1 and CDR2 from the germline V gene are SGHTA and FQGNSA. As DNA, the CDR3 is TGTGCCAGCAGGACGGACAGGGGGCTGGTCGGGGAGCTGTTTTTT. Translating gives CASRTDRGLVGELFF.

This clonotype has a single count. It may be a read error: a sequence one base away is much more abundant. CDR3 coding DNA: TGTGCCAGCAGTTCAAGCGGGAGTGAGCAGTTCTTC. Amino acid sequence: CASSSSGSEQFF. This rearrangement joins TRBV28 to TRBJ2-1; 8 bases are a match to TRBD2. The V gene's germline CDR1 is MDHEN and CDR2 SYDVKM. The CDR3 contains 12 residues. The V segment lost 4 bases and the J segment 9 bases; nucleotides outside the gene matches: 2.

The V gene is TRBV29-1, the J gene TRBJ2-1, with 9 bases matching TRBD1. Trimming took 3 bases from V and 0 from J; bases not matched to a gene: 9. This CDR3 contains 17 residues. The V gene's germline CDR1 is SQVTM and CDR2 ANQGSEA. This chain's CDR3 is CSVEGTGRASSYNEQFF. The DNA of the CDR3 is TGCAGCGTTGAGGGGACAGGGAGGGCTAGCTCCTACAATGAGCAGTTCTTC.

The chain combines TRBV10-3 with TRBJ1-2, with 7 nucleotides matching TRBD1. This CDR3 comprises 15 residues. Losses at the gene ends were 5 bases for V and 0 bases for J; bases not matched to a gene: 6. Germline lookup yields CDR1 ENHRY and CDR2 SYGVKD. The CDR3 DNA is TGTGCCATCAGTACCGGGACAGTATCTAACTATGGCTACACCTTC. As protein: CAISTGTVSNYGYTF.

The chain has TRBV24-1 and TRBJ1-2; D unresolved. There are 13 residues in the CDR3. Trimming stripped 7 bases from V and 1 base from J, with 9 bases between. Looked up from germline, CDR1 is KGHDR and CDR2 is SFDVKD. The CDR3 loop reads CATSGGVNYGYTF. CDR3 DNA sequence: TGTGCCACCAGCGGCGGGGTTAACTATGGCTACACCTTC.

V gene TRBV5-6 combines with J gene TRBJ2-7; D not resolved. Germline values: CDR1 SGHDT, CDR2 YYEEEE. Trimming pared 0 bases from V and 2 bases from J, leaving 15 bases between. The CDR3 runs to 16 residues. CDR3 sequence (DNA): TGTGCCAGCAGCTTGGTCACGGCTCCCGAACCCTACGAGCAGTACTTC. Protein: CASSLVTAPEPYEQYF.

The V and J genes are TRBV29-1 and TRBJ1-1; 8 bases fit TRBD1. The CDR3 is made up of 15 amino acids. With 5 bases clipped from V and 5 bases from J, the junction kept 13 bases outside the gene matches. CDR1 and CDR2 (germline): SQVTM, ANQGSEA. The CDR3, as DNA: TGCAGCGTTCTGTACAGGGGGGTGGTGGCGACTGAAGCTTTCTTT. Protein: CSVLYRGVVATEAFF.

The sample holds one count of this clonotype. The rearrangement uses TRBV6-2 or TRBV6-3 and TRBJ2-1; 9 positions match TRBD2. In germline, CDR1 is MNHEY, CDR2 SVGEGT. The junction had 6 bases not matched to a gene; V was cut back by 6 bases and J by 3 bases. This CDR3 has 15 amino acids. The CDR3 region has the DNA TGTGCCAGCAGCTTTACTAGCGGGCTCTACAATGAGCAGTTCTTC. Translating gives CASSFTSGLYNEQFF.

This clonotype was seen only a few times. This CDR3 is CASSLQGREEDTQYF. CDR3 DNA sequence: TGTGCCAGCAGTTTACAGGGTAGAGAGGAAGATACGCAGTATTTT. The chain couples TRBV27 to TRBJ2-3; a possible D gene is TRBD1 (5 bases). Between the trimmed V and J ends, which lost 2 bases and 5 bases, there was a span of 14 bases. The CDR3 sequence is 15 residues long. The germline V gene encodes CDR1 MNHEY and CDR2 SMNVEV (reference sequence).

This clonotype was recorded only once. The chain is built from TRBV9 and TRBJ2-1, with D possibly being TRBD2 (5 bases). The V end was cut by 0 bases, the J end by 12 bases, with 13 bases between. Germline V gene data show CDR1 as SGDLS and CDR2 as YYNGEE. This CDR3 is 13 amino acids long. CDR3 coding DNA: TGTGCCAGCAGCGTAGCGGGCACTGGAGGGCAGTTCTTC. Amino acid sequence: CASSVAGTGGQFF. Together with reference TRBV9 and TRBJ2-1, the CDR3 gives the full variable domain: DSGVTQTPKHLITATGQRVTLRCSPRSGDLSVYWYQQSLDQGLQFLIQYYNGEERAKGNILERFSAQQFPDLHSELNLSSLELGDSALYFCASSVAGTGGQFFGPGTRLTVL.

The V gene is TRBV5-1, the J gene TRBJ2-3, with D perhaps TRBD1 (5 bases). This CDR3 comprises 15 residues. From germline, CDR1 is SGHRS and CDR2 YFSETQ. The ends were cut back, 3 bases at V and 4 bases at J, with 15 bases in the middle. The CDR3 DNA reads as TGCGCCAGCAGCTCCGGGCCTTCCAGGGCAGATACGCAGTATTTT. Amino acid sequence: CASSSGPSRADTQYF.

The rearrangement joins TRBV7-2 to TRBJ2-1, with no clear D. With 3 bases removed from V and 12 bases from J, the gap between germline ends came to 12 bases. From germline, CDR1 is SGHTA and CDR2 FQGNSA. CDR3 length: 12 residues. CDR3 in DNA: TGTGCCAGCAGCTTCATACTACAGCGGCAGTTCTTC. Residues: CASSFILQRQFF.

The chain is built from TRBV6-5 and TRBJ2-7; 9 nucleotides align to TRBD2. With 5 bases clipped from V and 5 bases from J, the junction kept 10 bases outside the gene matches. Germline V gene data show CDR1 as MNHEY and CDR2 as SVGAGI. The CDR3 is 15 residues long. In DNA form, the CDR3 reads TGTGCCAGCAGTAAGAGCTTAGCGGGAGTTGACGAGCAGTACTTC. Translated, it gives CASSKSLAGVDEQYF.

V is TRBV9 and J is TRBJ2-5; D is unresolved. V shed 0 bases and J shed 2 bases, with 17 bases lying between them. CDR1 is SGDLS and CDR2 is YYNGEE in the germline V gene. The CDR3 loop spans 17 amino acids. CDR3 coding DNA: TGTGCCAGCAGCGTAGCTAGTGGTTGGGCTGCGCAAGAGACCCAGTACTTC. Amino acid sequence: CASSVASGWAAQETQYF. Complete variable domain (other parts from reference TRBV9 and TRBJ2-5): DSGVTQTPKHLITATGQRVTLRCSPRSGDLSVYWYQQSLDQGLQFLIQYYNGEERAKGNILERFSAQQFPDLHSELNLSSLELGDSALYFCASSVASGWAAQETQYFGPGTRLLVL.

The chain is built from TRBV14 and TRBJ2-1; 11 bases match TRBD2. This CDR3 spans 17 amino acids. CDR1 is SGHDN, CDR2 FVKESK, per germline. Trimming cost V 4 bases and J 4 bases; bases outside gene matches: 9. The CDR3 loop reads CASSLSPGLAAYNEQFF. The DNA of the CDR3 is TGTGCCAGCAGCCTCTCCCCGGGACTAGCGGCGTACAATGAGCAGTTCTTC.